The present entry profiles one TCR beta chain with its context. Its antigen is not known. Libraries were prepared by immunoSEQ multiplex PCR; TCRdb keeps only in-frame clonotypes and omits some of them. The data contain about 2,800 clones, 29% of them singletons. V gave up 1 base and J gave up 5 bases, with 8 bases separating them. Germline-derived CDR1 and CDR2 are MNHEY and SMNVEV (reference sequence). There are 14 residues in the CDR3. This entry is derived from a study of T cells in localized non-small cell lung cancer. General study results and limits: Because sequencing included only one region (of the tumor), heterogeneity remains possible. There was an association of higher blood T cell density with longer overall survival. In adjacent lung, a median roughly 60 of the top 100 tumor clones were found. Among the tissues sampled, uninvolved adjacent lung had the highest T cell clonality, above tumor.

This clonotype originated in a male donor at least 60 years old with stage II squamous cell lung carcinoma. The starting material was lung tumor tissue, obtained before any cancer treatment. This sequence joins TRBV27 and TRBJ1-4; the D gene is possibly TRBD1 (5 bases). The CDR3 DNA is TGTGCCAGCAGTTTATTAGGGGAGAATGAAAAACTGTTTTTT. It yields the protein CASSLLGENEKLFF.